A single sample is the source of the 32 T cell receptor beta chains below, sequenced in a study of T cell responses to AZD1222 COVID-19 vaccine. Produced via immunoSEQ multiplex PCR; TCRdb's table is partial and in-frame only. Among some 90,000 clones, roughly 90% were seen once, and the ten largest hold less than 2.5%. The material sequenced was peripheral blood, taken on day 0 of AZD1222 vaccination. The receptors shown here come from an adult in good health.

CDR3 coding DNA: TGTGCCAGCAGTGCCGGACCCATGGGGAATGAGCAGTTCTTC. Translating gives CASSAGPMGNEQFF. The chain is built from TRBV6-4 and TRBJ2-1; no definite D call. Germline V gives CDR1 MRHNA, CDR2 SNTAGT. This CDR3 is 14 amino acids long. The ends were cut back, 4 bases at V and 7 bases at J, with 14 bases in the middle.

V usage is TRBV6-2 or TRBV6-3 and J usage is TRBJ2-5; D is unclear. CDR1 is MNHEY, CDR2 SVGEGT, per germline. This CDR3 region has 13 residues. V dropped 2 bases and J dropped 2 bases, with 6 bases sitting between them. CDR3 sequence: CASSYGPQETQYF. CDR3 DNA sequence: TGTGCCAGCAGTTACGGGCCACAAGAGACCCAGTACTTC.

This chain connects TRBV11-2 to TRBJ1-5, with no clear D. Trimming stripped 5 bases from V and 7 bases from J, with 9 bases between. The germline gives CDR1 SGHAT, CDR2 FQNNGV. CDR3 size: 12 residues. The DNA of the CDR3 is TGTGCCAGCAGCGATGTGGGACAGCCCCAGCATTTT. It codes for CASSDVGQPQHF. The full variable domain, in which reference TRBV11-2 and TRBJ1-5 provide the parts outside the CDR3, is EAGVAQSPRYKIIEKRQSVAFWCNPISGHATLYWYQQILGQGPKLLIQFQNNGVVDDSQLPKDRFSAERLKGVDSTLKIQPAKLEDSAVYLCASSDVGQPQHFGDGTRLSIL.

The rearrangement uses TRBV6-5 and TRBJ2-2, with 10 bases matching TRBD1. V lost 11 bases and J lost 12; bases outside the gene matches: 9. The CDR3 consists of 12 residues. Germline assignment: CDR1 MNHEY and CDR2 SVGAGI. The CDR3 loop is CASRDRGLQLFF. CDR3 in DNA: TGTGCCTCACGGGACAGGGGCCTCCAGCTGTTTTTT.

The CDR3 here is CSVEDLLGQGGPGNTIYF. The DNA of the CDR3 is TGCAGCGTTGAAGATCTTTTGGGACAGGGAGGGCCTGGAAACACCATATATTTT. This chain uses TRBV29-1 with TRBJ1-3; the match to TRBD1 covers 9 bases. The junction had 11 bases not matched to a gene; V was cut back by 0 bases and J by 2 bases. Germline V lookup: CDR1 SQVTM, CDR2 ANQGSEA. The CDR3 has 18 residues.

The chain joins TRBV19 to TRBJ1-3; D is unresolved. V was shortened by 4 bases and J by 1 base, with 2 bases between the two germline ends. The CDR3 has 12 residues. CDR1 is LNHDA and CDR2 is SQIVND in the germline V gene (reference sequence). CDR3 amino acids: CASSTSGNTIYF. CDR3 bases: TGTGCCAGTAGTACATCTGGAAACACCATATATTTT.

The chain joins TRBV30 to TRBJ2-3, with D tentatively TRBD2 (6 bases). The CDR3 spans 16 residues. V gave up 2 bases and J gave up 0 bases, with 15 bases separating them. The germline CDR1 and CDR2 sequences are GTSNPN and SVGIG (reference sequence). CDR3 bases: TGTGCCTGGAGTCGCGGGGTGTCTTCTAGCACAGATACGCAGTATTTT. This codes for CAWSRGVSSSTDTQYF.

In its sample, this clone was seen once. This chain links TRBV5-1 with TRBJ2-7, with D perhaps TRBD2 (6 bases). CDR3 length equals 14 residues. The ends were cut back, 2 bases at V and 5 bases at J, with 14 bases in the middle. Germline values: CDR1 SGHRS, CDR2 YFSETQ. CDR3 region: CASSFGGIRNEQYF. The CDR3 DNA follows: TGCGCCAGCAGCTTTGGCGGGATCAGAAACGAGCAGTACTTC.

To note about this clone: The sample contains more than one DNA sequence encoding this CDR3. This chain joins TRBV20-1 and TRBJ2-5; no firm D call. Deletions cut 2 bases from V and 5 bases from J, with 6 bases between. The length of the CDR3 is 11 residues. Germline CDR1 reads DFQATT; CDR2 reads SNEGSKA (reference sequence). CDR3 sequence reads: CSARLRETQYF. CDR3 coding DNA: TGCAGTGCTAGACTACGGGAGACCCAGTACTTC.

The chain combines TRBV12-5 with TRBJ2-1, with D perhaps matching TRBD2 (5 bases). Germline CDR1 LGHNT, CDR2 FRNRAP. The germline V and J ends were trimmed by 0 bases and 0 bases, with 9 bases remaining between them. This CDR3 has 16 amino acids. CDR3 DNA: TGTGCTAGTGGTTTGGTCGGGAAAAGCTCCTACAATGAGCAGTTCTTC. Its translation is CASGLVGKSSYNEQFF.

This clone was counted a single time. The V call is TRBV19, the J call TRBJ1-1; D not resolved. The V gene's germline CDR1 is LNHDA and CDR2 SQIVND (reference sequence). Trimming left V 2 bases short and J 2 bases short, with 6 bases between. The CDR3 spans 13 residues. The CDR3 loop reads CASSIFDNTEAFF. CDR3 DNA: TGTGCCAGTAGTATATTCGATAACACTGAAGCTTTCTTT. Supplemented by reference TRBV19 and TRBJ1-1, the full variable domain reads DGGITQSPKYLFRKEGQNVTLSCEQNLNHDAMYWYRQDPGQGLRLIYYSQIVNDFQKGDIAEGYSVSREKKESFPLTVTSAQKNPTAFYLCASSIFDNTEAFFGQGTRLTVV.

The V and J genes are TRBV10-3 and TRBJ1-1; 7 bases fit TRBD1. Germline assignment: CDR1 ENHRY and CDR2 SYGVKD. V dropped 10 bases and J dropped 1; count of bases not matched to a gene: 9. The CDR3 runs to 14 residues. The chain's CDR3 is CASLPGQQNTEAFF. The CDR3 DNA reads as TGTGCCAGTCTGCCGGGACAGCAGAACACTGAAGCTTTCTTT.

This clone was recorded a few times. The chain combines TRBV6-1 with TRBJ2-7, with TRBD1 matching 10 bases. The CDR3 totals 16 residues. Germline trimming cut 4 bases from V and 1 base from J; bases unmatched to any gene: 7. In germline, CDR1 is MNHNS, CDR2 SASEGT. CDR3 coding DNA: TGTGCCAGCAGTGTAGGAGGGGGACAGGGGTCCTACGAGCAGTACTTC. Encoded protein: CASSVGGGQGSYEQYF.

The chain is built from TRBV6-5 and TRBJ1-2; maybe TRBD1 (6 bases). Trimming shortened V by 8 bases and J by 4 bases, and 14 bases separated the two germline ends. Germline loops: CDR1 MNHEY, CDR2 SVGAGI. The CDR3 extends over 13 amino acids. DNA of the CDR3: TGTGCCAGCGAAGGGGGGCTGGGCTATGGCTACACCTTC. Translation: CASEGGLGYGYTF.

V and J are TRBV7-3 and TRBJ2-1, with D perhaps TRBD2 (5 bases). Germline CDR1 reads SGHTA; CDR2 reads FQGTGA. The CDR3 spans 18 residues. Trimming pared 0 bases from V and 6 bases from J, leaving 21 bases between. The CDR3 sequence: CASSLTPRGHRLGNEQFF. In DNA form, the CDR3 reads TGTGCCAGCAGCTTAACCCCCCGCGGGCACCGCCTGGGCAATGAGCAGTTCTTC.

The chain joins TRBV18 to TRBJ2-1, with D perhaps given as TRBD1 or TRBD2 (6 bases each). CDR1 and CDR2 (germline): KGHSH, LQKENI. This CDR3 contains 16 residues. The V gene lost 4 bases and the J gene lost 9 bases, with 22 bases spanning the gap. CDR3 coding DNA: TGTGCCAGCTCACTCGGAAGGGGGGTCCGATACGGTGAGCAGTTCTTC. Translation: CASSLGRGVRYGEQFF. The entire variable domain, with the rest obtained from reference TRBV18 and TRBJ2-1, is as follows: NAGVMQNPRHLVRRRGQEARLRCSPMKGHSHVYWYRQLPEEGLKFMVYLQKENIIDESGMPKERFSAEFPKEGPSILRIQQVVRGDSAAYFCASSLGRGVRYGEQFFGPGTRLTVL.

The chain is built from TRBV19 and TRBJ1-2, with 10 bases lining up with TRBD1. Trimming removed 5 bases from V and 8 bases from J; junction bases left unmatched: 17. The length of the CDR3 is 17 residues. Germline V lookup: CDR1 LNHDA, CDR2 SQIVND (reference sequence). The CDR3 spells CASSPGQGSLPTHGYTF. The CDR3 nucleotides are TGTGCCAGTAGTCCGGGACAGGGGTCTTTACCCACTCACGGCTACACCTTC.

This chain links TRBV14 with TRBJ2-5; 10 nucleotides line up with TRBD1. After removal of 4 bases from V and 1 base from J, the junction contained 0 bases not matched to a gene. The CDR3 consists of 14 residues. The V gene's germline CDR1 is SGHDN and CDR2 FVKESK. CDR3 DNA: TGTGCCAGCAGCCGGGACAGGGGCCAAGAGACCCAGTACTTC. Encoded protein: CASSRDRGQETQYF.

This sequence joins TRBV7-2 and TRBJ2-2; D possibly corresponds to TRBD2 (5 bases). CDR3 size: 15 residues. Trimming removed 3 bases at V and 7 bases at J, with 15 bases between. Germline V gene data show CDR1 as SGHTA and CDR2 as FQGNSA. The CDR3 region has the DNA TGTGCCAGCAGCTTGCCGGGGTACGGAAACGGGGAGCTGTTTTTT. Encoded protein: CASSLPGYGNGELFF.

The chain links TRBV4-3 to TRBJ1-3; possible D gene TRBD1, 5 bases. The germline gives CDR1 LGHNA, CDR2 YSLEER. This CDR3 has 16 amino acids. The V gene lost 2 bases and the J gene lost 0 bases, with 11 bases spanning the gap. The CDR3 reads CASSQTRGVSGNTIYF. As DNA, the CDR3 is TGCGCCAGCAGCCAAACACGGGGCGTCTCTGGAAACACCATATATTTT.

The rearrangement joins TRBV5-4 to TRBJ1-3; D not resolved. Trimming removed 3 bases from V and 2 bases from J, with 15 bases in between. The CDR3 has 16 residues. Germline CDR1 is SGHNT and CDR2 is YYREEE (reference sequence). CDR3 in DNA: TGTGCCAGCAGCTCCTCAACCCTCTGGGCTGGAAACACCATATATTTT. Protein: CASSSSTLWAGNTIYF.

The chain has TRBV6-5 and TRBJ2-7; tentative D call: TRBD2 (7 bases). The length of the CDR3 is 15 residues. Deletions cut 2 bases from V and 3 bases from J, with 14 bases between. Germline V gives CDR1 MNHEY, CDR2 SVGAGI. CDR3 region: CASSYGGGVGYEQYF. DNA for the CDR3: TGTGCCAGCAGTTACGGAGGGGGGGTTGGCTACGAGCAGTACTTC.

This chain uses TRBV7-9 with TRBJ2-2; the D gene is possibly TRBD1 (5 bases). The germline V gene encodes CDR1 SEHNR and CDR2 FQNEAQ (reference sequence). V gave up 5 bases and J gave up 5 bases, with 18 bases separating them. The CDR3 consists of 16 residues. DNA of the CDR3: TGTGCCAGCAGCCCATTGCAGGGTCTGAGGACCGGGGAGCTGTTTTTT. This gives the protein CASSPLQGLRTGELFF.

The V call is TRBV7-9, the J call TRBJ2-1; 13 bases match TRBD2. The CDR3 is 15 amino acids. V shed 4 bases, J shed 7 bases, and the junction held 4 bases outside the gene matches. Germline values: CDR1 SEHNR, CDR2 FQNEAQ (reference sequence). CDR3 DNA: TGTGCCAGCAGCTCTAGGACTAGCGGGAGAAATGAGCAGTTCTTC. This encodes CASSSRTSGRNEQFF.

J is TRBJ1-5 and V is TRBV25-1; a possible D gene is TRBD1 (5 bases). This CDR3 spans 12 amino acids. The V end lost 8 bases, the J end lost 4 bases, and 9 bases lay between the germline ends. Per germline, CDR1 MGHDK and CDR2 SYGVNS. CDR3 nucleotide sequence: TGTGCCAGCCAGGGCGAGAATCAGCCCCAGCATTTT. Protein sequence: CASQGENQPQHF.

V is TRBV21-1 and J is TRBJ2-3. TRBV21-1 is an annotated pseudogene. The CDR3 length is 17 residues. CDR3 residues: CASSKEQPQDSTDTQYF. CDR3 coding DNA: TGTGCCAGCAGCAAAGAACAGCCCCAAGACTCCACAGATACGCAGTATTTT.

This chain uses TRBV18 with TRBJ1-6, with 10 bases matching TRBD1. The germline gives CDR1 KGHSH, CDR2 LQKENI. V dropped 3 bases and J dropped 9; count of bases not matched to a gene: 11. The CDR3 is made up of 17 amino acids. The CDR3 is CASSPSVGQGKSSPLHF. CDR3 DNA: TGTGCCAGCTCACCTAGCGTGGGACAGGGGAAATCTTCACCCCTCCACTTT.

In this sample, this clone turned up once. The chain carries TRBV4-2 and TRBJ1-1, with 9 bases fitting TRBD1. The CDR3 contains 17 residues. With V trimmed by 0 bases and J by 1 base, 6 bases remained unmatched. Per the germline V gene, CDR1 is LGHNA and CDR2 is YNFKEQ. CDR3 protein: CASSQDRTGVGNTEAFF. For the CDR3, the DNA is TGTGCCAGCAGCCAAGATAGGACAGGGGTTGGGAACACTGAAGCTTTCTTT.

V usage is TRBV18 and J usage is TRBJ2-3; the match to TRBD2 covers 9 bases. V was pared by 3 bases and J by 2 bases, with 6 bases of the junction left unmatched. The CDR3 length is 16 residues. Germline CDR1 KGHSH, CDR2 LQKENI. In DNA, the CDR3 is TGTGCCAGCTCACCTTCTTCTAGCGGGAACACAGATACGCAGTATTTT. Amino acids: CASSPSSSGNTDTQYF.

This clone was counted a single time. The CDR3 DNA follows: TGTGCCAGCAGCCAGGGGTCTAACACTGAAGCTTTCTTT. This gives the protein CASSQGSNTEAFF. The chain carries TRBV6-5 and TRBJ1-1; maybe TRBD1 (6 bases). V gave up 6 bases and J gave up 2 bases, with 10 bases separating them. The germline V gene encodes CDR1 MNHEY and CDR2 SVGAGI. The CDR3 covers 13 residues.

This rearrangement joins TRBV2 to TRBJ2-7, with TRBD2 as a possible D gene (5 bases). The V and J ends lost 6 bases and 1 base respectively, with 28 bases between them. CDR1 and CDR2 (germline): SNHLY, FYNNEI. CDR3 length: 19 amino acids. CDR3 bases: TGTGCCAGCAGCTTTACATGGATTGGGAGCGGTCGGAGATCCTACGAGCAGTACTTC. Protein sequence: CASSFTWIGSGRRSYEQYF.

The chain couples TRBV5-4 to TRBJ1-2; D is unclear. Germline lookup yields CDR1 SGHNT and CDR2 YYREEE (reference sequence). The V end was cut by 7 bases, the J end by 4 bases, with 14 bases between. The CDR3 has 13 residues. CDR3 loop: CASGREGGYGYTF. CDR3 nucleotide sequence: TGTGCCAGCGGACGGGAGGGTGGCTATGGCTACACCTTC.